This record looks at one T cell receptor beta chain sequence and its context. The sample originates from a study of identical twins. Each CDR3 protein is one row after TCRdb ran MiXCR on the 5' RACE reads. Among more than 1.5 million distinct CDR3 sequences, 32% were seen once, and the ten largest hold about 0.25%. CDR3 length: 14 residues. CDR1 and CDR2 (germline): SGHDT, YYEEEE. The ends lost 4 bases at V and 5 bases at J; junction bases unmatched: 3. Sequencing input: cord blood. The TCR comes from a newborn girl in good health. This chain uses TRBV5-6 with TRBJ2-5; TRBD2 agrees at 12 bases. The CDR3 spells CASSKGTSGETQYF. The CDR3 region has the DNA TGTGCCAGCAGCAAGGGGACTAGCGGGGAGACCCAGTACTTC.